These T cell receptor beta chains were read from a single sample in a study of shared clonotypes between healthy human individuals. Clones were read by immunoSEQ multiplex PCR, and TCRdb kept only the in-frame ones, dropping some. This table holds over a million clones, approximately 70% found once. Sequences were obtained from memory CD4+ T cells sorted from blood. Receptors originate from a man aged 18-30 years in good health. The CDR3 runs from the conserved cysteine through the conserved F or W. D genes are given only for firm matches. Where a row states a size, it is once, few, many or the class of an expanded clone; other rows omit it.

V gene: TRBV12-5
CDR3 length: 12
D gene: -
J gene: TRBJ1-2
clone size: -
CDR3 protein: CASGQGGYGYTF
CDR3 DNA: TGTGCTAGTGGCCAGGGTGGATATGGCTACACCTTC

V gene: TRBV10-1
CDR3 length: 14
D gene: -
J gene: TRBJ2-3
clone size: -
CDR3 protein: CASSEWGGQDTQYF
CDR3 DNA: TGCGCCAGCAGTGAGTGGGGAGGCCAGGATACGCAGTATTTT

V gene: TRBV5-1
CDR3 length: 15
D gene: -
J gene: TRBJ2-7
clone size: -
CDR3 protein: CASRGGGGRSYEQYF
CDR3 DNA: TGCGCCAGCAGGGGAGGGGGCGGGCGCTCCTACGAGCAGTACTTC

V gene: TRBV6-6
CDR3 length: 14
D gene: -
J gene: TRBJ1-2
clone size: -
CDR3 protein: CASSYEGRAYGYTF
CDR3 DNA: TGTGCCAGCAGTTACGAGGGACGGGCCTATGGCTACACCTTC

V gene: TRBV10-3
CDR3 length: 13
D gene: -
J gene: TRBJ2-1
clone size: -
CDR3 protein: CAISVELRNEQFF
CDR3 DNA: TGTGCCATCAGTGTGGAACTACGCAATGAGCAGTTCTTC

V gene: TRBV18
CDR3 length: 15
D gene: -
J gene: TRBJ2-5
clone size: -
CDR3 protein: CASSPVGNNAKTQYF
CDR3 DNA: TGTGCCAGCTCACCAGTGGGGAATAATGCGAAGACCCAGTACTTC

V gene: TRBV19
CDR3 length: 16
D gene: TRBD1
J gene: TRBJ1-1
clone size: -
CDR3 protein: CASSIEGTGSDTEAFF
CDR3 DNA: TGTGCCAGTAGTATAGAAGGGACAGGGTCGGACACTGAAGCTTTCTTT

V gene: TRBV7-2
CDR3 length: 18
D gene: TRBD2
J gene: TRBJ2-1
clone size: -
CDR3 protein: CASSLAPTSGSNYNEQFF
CDR3 DNA: TGTGCCAGCAGCTTAGCGCCGACTAGCGGGAGTAACTACAATGAGCAGTTCTTC

V gene: TRBV6-5
CDR3 length: 13
D gene: TRBD1
J gene: TRBJ1-1
clone size: -
CDR3 protein: CASSPPGTGEAFF
CDR3 DNA: TGTGCCAGCAGTCCCCCCGGGACAGGTGAAGCTTTCTTT

V gene: TRBV5-6
CDR3 length: 14
D gene: -
J gene: TRBJ2-3
clone size: -
CDR3 protein: CASSRGQAADTQYF
CDR3 DNA: TGTGCCAGCAGCCGGGGGCAGGCAGCGGATACGCAGTATTTT

V gene: TRBV5-6
CDR3 length: 17
D gene: TRBD2
J gene: TRBJ2-1
clone size: -
CDR3 protein: CASSFRVRREIYNEQFF
CDR3 DNA: TGTGCCAGCAGCTTTAGGGTCAGGCGGGAGATTTACAATGAGCAGTTCTTC

V gene: TRBV7-9
CDR3 length: 17
D gene: -
J gene: TRBJ1-3
clone size: -
CDR3 protein: CASSLMGVERAGNTIYF
CDR3 DNA: TGTGCCAGCAGCTTAATGGGCGTGGAAAGGGCTGGAAACACCATATATTTT

V gene: TRBV4-2
CDR3 length: 15
D gene: -
J gene: TRBJ1-1
clone size: once
CDR3 protein: CASSQRNIMNTEAFF
CDR3 DNA: TGTGCCAGCAGCCAGCGTAATATCATGAACACTGAAGCTTTCTTT

V gene: TRBV6-6
CDR3 length: 15
D gene: TRBD1
J gene: TRBJ1-4
clone size: -
CDR3 protein: CASAVLGQGNEKLFF
CDR3 DNA: TGTGCCAGCGCCGTACTCGGACAGGGGAATGAAAAACTGTTTTTT

V gene: TRBV18
CDR3 length: 16
D gene: -
J gene: TRBJ2-2
clone size: -
CDR3 protein: CASSPIGQRNTGELFF
CDR3 DNA: TGTGCCAGCTCACCAATTGGACAGAGGAACACCGGGGAGCTGTTTTTT

V gene: TRBV7-9
CDR3 length: 11
D gene: -
J gene: TRBJ2-1
clone size: once
CDR3 protein: CASSLADEQFF
CDR3 DNA: TGTGCCAGCAGCTTAGCAGATGAGCAGTTCTTC

V gene: TRBV9
CDR3 length: 15
D gene: TRBD2
J gene: TRBJ2-1
clone size: -
CDR3 protein: CASSVGTSGHNEQFF
CDR3 DNA: TGTGCCAGCAGCGTGGGGACTAGCGGCCACAATGAGCAGTTCTTC

V gene: TRBV6-6
CDR3 length: 16
D gene: -
J gene: TRBJ2-1
clone size: -
CDR3 protein: CASSYRWFPSADEQFF
CDR3 DNA: TGTGCCAGCAGTTACCGGTGGTTCCCCTCGGCGGATGAGCAGTTCTTC

V gene: TRBV4-1
CDR3 length: 15
D gene: TRBD1
J gene: TRBJ2-1
clone size: -
CDR3 protein: CASSRGDREGNEQFF
CDR3 DNA: TGCGCCAGCAGCCGGGGGGACAGGGAGGGGAATGAGCAGTTCTTC

V gene: TRBV5-6
CDR3 length: 15
D gene: -
J gene: TRBJ2-2
clone size: -
CDR3 protein: CASSYRDGGGRELFF
CDR3 DNA: TGTGCCAGCAGCTACCGGGACGGAGGGGGCCGGGAGCTGTTTTTT

V gene: TRBV19
CDR3 length: 14
D gene: -
J gene: TRBJ1-1
clone size: -
CDR3 protein: CASSKMGVNTEAFF
CDR3 DNA: TGTGCCAGTAGTAAGATGGGCGTGAACACTGAAGCTTTCTTT

V gene: TRBV11-2
CDR3 length: 13
D gene: -
J gene: TRBJ1-2
clone size: -
CDR3 protein: CASSLGLNYGYTF
CDR3 DNA: TGTGCCAGCAGCTTAGGGCTGAACTATGGCTACACCTTC

V gene: TRBV7-2
CDR3 length: 15
D gene: TRBD2
J gene: TRBJ2-5
clone size: -
CDR3 protein: CASSSGLAGQETQYF
CDR3 DNA: TGTGCCAGCAGCTCGGGACTAGCGGGACAAGAGACCCAGTACTTC

V gene: TRBV5-8
CDR3 length: 17
D gene: TRBD1
J gene: TRBJ1-6
clone size: -
CDR3 protein: CASSTWTGYSYNSPLHF
CDR3 DNA: TGTGCCAGCAGCACTTGGACAGGGTACTCCTATAATTCACCCCTCCACTTT

V gene: TRBV6-1
CDR3 length: 14
D gene: TRBD1
J gene: TRBJ1-1
clone size: -
CDR3 protein: CASSELTGTTEAFF
CDR3 DNA: TGTGCCAGCAGCGAGTTGACAGGGACCACTGAAGCTTTCTTT

V gene: TRBV5-1
CDR3 length: 14
D gene: TRBD1
J gene: TRBJ2-7
clone size: -
CDR3 protein: CASSTGTGNYEQYF
CDR3 DNA: TGCGCCAGCAGCACCGGGACAGGGAACTACGAGCAGTACTTC

V gene: TRBV21-1
CDR3 length: 18
D gene: -
J gene: TRBJ2-7
clone size: -
CDR3 protein: CASSKVASGIRTFYEQYF
CDR3 DNA: -

V gene: TRBV9
CDR3 length: 15
D gene: TRBD1
J gene: TRBJ1-2
clone size: few
CDR3 protein: CASSVGPDRSGGYTF
CDR3 DNA: TGTGCCAGCAGCGTAGGTCCGGACAGGTCTGGAGGCTACACCTTC

V gene: TRBV18
CDR3 length: 14
D gene: TRBD1
J gene: TRBJ2-7
clone size: -
CDR3 protein: CASTRDRETYEQYF
CDR3 DNA: TGTGCCAGCACGAGGGACAGAGAAACCTACGAGCAGTACTTC

V gene: TRBV10-2
CDR3 length: 16
D gene: TRBD2
J gene: TRBJ2-7
clone size: -
CDR3 protein: CASSYGTSGSVYEQYF
CDR3 DNA: TGCGCCAGCAGCTATGGTACTAGCGGGTCTGTCTACGAGCAGTACTTC

V gene: TRBV10-2
CDR3 length: 14
D gene: -
J gene: TRBJ1-4
clone size: -
CDR3 protein: CASSSGQANEKLFF
CDR3 DNA: TGCGCCAGCAGTTCAGGGCAGGCTAATGAAAAACTGTTTTTT

V gene: TRBV6-5
CDR3 length: 12
D gene: -
J gene: TRBJ2-5
clone size: few
CDR3 protein: CASSFRSQTQYF
CDR3 DNA: TGTGCCAGCAGTTTCCGGTCCCAGACCCAGTACTTC

V gene: TRBV10-3
CDR3 length: 13
D gene: -
J gene: TRBJ2-7
clone size: -
CDR3 protein: CAISDQGGYEQYF
CDR3 DNA: TGTGCCATCAGTGACCAGGGGGGCTACGAGCAGTACTTC

V gene: TRBV7-9
CDR3 length: 15
D gene: -
J gene: TRBJ1-5
clone size: few
CDR3 protein: CASSLGWTGNQPQHF
CDR3 DNA: TGTGCCAGCAGCTTAGGTTGGACAGGCAATCAGCCCCAGCATTTT

V gene: TRBV28
CDR3 length: 14
D gene: -
J gene: TRBJ1-2
clone size: -
CDR3 protein: CASSLQGPLYGYTF
CDR3 DNA: TGTGCCAGCAGTTTGCAGGGCCCGCTTTATGGCTACACCTTC

V gene: TRBV7-9
CDR3 length: 19
D gene: TRBD2
J gene: TRBJ2-1
clone size: -
CDR3 protein: CASTKRGGGPSSSYNEQFF
CDR3 DNA: TGTGCCAGCACCAAAAGGGGCGGGGGGCCCTCAAGCTCCTACAATGAGCAGTTCTTC

V gene: TRBV2
CDR3 length: 15
D gene: -
J gene: TRBJ2-1
clone size: -
CDR3 protein: CASSETRGAWNEQFF
CDR3 DNA: TGTGCCAGCAGTGAAACCAGGGGGGCTTGGAATGAGCAGTTCTTC

V gene: TRBV7-2
CDR3 length: 14
D gene: TRBD1
J gene: TRBJ1-5
clone size: once
CDR3 protein: CASSNQGANQPQHF
CDR3 DNA: TGTGCCAGCAGCAACCAGGGGGCAAATCAGCCCCAGCATTTT

V gene: TRBV6-5
CDR3 length: 15
D gene: -
J gene: TRBJ2-7
clone size: once
CDR3 protein: CASSYSGGLLYEQYF
CDR3 DNA: TGTGCCAGCAGTTACTCGGGGGGACTGCTATACGAGCAGTACTTC

V gene: TRBV30
CDR3 length: 14
D gene: TRBD1
J gene: TRBJ1-4
clone size: many
CDR3 protein: CAGTAGTGAEKLFF
CDR3 DNA: TGTGCCGGAACCGCCGGGACAGGGGCCGAAAAACTGTTTTTT

V gene: TRBV30
CDR3 length: 16
D gene: TRBD2
J gene: TRBJ2-2
clone size: few
CDR3 protein: CAWSGGLARNTGELFF
CDR3 DNA: TGTGCCTGGAGTGGTGGACTAGCGCGTAACACCGGGGAGCTGTTTTTT

V gene: TRBV25-1
CDR3 length: 16
D gene: TRBD2
J gene: TRBJ2-3
clone size: -
CDR3 protein: CASSEALAGGKDTQYF
CDR3 DNA: TGTGCCAGCAGTGAGGCACTAGCGGGAGGGAAAGATACGCAGTATTTT

V gene: TRBV9
CDR3 length: 16
D gene: -
J gene: TRBJ1-2
clone size: -
CDR3 protein: CASSGVHSPANYGYTF
CDR3 DNA: TGTGCCAGCAGCGGAGTCCACAGCCCCGCTAACTATGGCTACACCTTC

V gene: TRBV5-4
CDR3 length: 15
D gene: TRBD2
J gene: TRBJ2-5
clone size: -
CDR3 protein: CASSLMGGTRETQYF
CDR3 DNA: TGTGCCAGCAGCTTAATGGGGGGGACTAGAGAGACCCAGTACTTC